The entry that follows covers one T cell receptor beta chain sequence. Its target is not known. The data are from a study of cytomegalovirus exposure and HLA in healthy donors. The overall study: The 90 to 150 validation repertoires used a platform that matched the one used for the 550 to 800 first-cohort repertoires, as a later analysis reported.

Study observations and caveats: Both high specificity and high sensitivity reportedly marked the classifier's diagnosis of cytomegalovirus status. Subsequent analysis of the approximately 110 validation repertoires found a tendency for first-cohort TCR clusters to co-occur.

CDR3 length: 13 residues. Trimming removed 0 bases from V and 3 bases from J, with 6 bases in between. Germline V lookup: CDR1 SGHNT, CDR2 YENEEA. The data were produced by immunoSEQ multiplex PCR, yet TCRdb's version contains in-frame clones alone and is incomplete. The sample has 190,000 or so clones, roughly 80% seen once. The sample was PBMCs. V usage is TRBV11-3 and J usage is TRBJ2-7; TRBD2 is a possible D gene (5 bases). This clonotype was sampled from a young woman in good health and CMV-seropositive. CDR3 nucleotides: TGTGCCAGCAGCTTAGACACTAGCTACGAGCAGTACTTC. It specifies CASSLDTSYEQYF.